Listed below are T cell receptor beta chains from one sample, sequenced in a study of cytomegalovirus exposure and HLA in healthy donors. The repertoire was sequenced with immunoSEQ multiplex PCR; TCRdb's copy has only in-frame clones and lacks some. There are over 150,000 clones in the sample; 80% to 90% occur only once, and roughly 5.2% lies in the top ten. Material: PBMCs. These receptors were taken from a girl aged 5-17 years in good health and CMV-seropositive. Both conserved end residues are part of each CDR3. A D gene is named only where the DNA matches it firmly. Clone size appears in some rows only: once, few, many, or a class for an expanded clone.

D gene	clone size	V gene	J gene	CDR3 length	CDR3 DNA	CDR3 protein
TRBD1	-	TRBV7-9	TRBJ2-7	14	TGTGCCAGCAGAGCCGGGACAGGGGACTACGAGCAGTACTTC	CASRAGTGDYEQYF
-	few	TRBV28	TRBJ2-3	17	TGTGCCAGCAGTGGTTTAACGACAGGCCCAAACACAGATACGCAGTATTTT	CASSGLTTGPNTDTQYF
TRBD1	once	TRBV6-6	TRBJ1-2	15	TGTGCCAGCACCAAGACAGGGGGCGTCGACTATGGCTACACCTTC	CASTKTGGVDYGYTF
-	-	TRBV19	TRBJ2-2	13	TGTGCCAGTAGTACTCGACAGGCCGGGGAGCTGTTTTTT	CASSTRQAGELFF
-	once	TRBV15	TRBJ2-7	16	TGTGCCACCAGCAGCGAGTGGGGGAGGGGGGGGGACGAGCAGTACTTC	CATSSEWGRGGDEQYF
-	-	TRBV6-6	TRBJ1-4	11	TGTGCCAGCGACTCCCGAGAAAAACTGTTTTTT	CASDSREKLFF
TRBD1	-	TRBV19	TRBJ2-7	16	TGTGCCAGTAGTCCAGGGACAGGGCGCTTAGGTTACGAGCAGTACTTC	CASSPGTGRLGYEQYF
TRBD1	once	TRBV9	TRBJ2-7	15	TGTGCCAGCAGCGCGCGATGGGACAGGGGCTACGAGCAGTACTTC	CASSARWDRGYEQYF
-	-	TRBV9	TRBJ1-2	14	TGTGCCAGCACCCCTCAGCCGACTAGCTATGGCTACACCTTC	CASTPQPTSYGYTF
-	-	TRBV11-3	TRBJ2-7	17	TGTGCCAGCAGCTTAGTATGGACGGACACCGCCTCCTACGAGCAGTACTTC	CASSLVWTDTASYEQYF
TRBD1	few	TRBV11-3	TRBJ1-6	16	TGTGCCAGCAGCTCCGGGACAGGGGGATATAATTCACCCCTCCACTTT	CASSSGTGGYNSPLHF
-	once	TRBV7-8	TRBJ1-2	16	TGTGCCAGCAGCCTCCGGACTGGAGATACCGGCTATGGCTACACCTTC	CASSLRTGDTGYGYTF
-	-	TRBV11-2	TRBJ1-2	15	TGTGCCAGCAGCTTAGAGACAGTCATCCCCTATGGCTACACCTTC	CASSLETVIPYGYTF
TRBD1	-	TRBV11-2	TRBJ2-3	15	TGTGCCAGCAGCTTTAGGACAGGGGGAAGGGATACGCAGTATTTT	CASSFRTGGRDTQYF
-	-	TRBV25-1	TRBJ2-1	15	TGTGCCAGCAGTGAATCAGGGGAAGGGAACAATGAGCAGTTCTTC	CASSESGEGNNEQFF
TRBD1	-	TRBV4-1	TRBJ1-5	16	TGCGCCAGCAGCCAAACCCCCGGGACAGGGGTGCAGCCCCAGCATTTT	CASSQTPGTGVQPQHF
-	-	TRBV5-4	TRBJ2-7	15	TGTGCCAGCAGCATCAGGACAGTAAGCTCCTACGAGCAGTACTTC	CASSIRTVSSYEQYF
-	-	TRBV25-1	TRBJ2-1	12	TGTGCCAGCAGTCAGGCTTACAATGAGCAGTTCTTC	CASSQAYNEQFF
-	-	TRBV30	TRBJ1-1	14	TGTGCCTGGAGTGTACAGGGAATGAACACTGAAGCTTTCTTT	CAWSVQGMNTEAFF
-	-	TRBV4-1	TRBJ1-2	15	TGCGCCAGCAGCCAAGATTGGGCCGCTAACTATGGCTACACCTTC	CASSQDWAANYGYTF
-	-	TRBV6-5	TRBJ1-1	12	TGTGCCAGCAGTTACACGGGGACTGAAGCTTTCTTT	CASSYTGTEAFF
-	-	TRBV9	TRBJ2-7	15	TGTGCCAGCAGCGCCCAAGCGGATGGGACCTACGAGCAGTACTTC	CASSAQADGTYEQYF
TRBD1	few	TRBV6-1	TRBJ2-2	13	TGTGCGTCCGGGACAGGGGACACCGGGGAGCTGTTTTTT	CASGTGDTGELFF
TRBD1	few	TRBV19	TRBJ1-2	17	TGTGCCAGTAGTACCCACTCCTCCGGACAGGGTAACTATGGCTACACCTTC	CASSTHSSGQGNYGYTF
TRBD1	once	TRBV9	TRBJ1-1	15	TGTGCCAGCAGCGAGGGGGGACAGGGAGGTACTGAAGCTTTCTTT	CASSEGGQGGTEAFF
TRBD1	-	TRBV12-5	TRBJ1-1	14	TGTGCTAGTGGTTGGGGGACAGCGAACACTGAAGCTTTCTTT	CASGWGTANTEAFF
TRBD2	-	TRBV2	TRBJ2-1	14	TGTGCCAGCAGTGAACAGCGGGGGAACAATGAGCAGTTCTTC	CASSEQRGNNEQFF
-	-	TRBV6-6	TRBJ2-3	15	TGTGCCAGCAGTCCCTCAGGGGGGAGCGCAGATACGCAGTATTTT	CASSPSGGSADTQYF
-	-	TRBV7-6	TRBJ1-1	15	TGTGCCAGCAGCTTAGCGAGGCAGGGGTCAACTGAAGCTTTCTTT	CASSLARQGSTEAFF
-	-	TRBV5-5	TRBJ1-2	14	TGTGCCAGCAGCTTGGGGGGGGGACGAGGCGGCTACACCTTC	CASSLGGGRGGYTF
-	-	TRBV7-9	TRBJ1-5	14	TGTGCCAGCAGCACCGGGGGGCGGGATCAGCCCCAGCATTTT	CASSTGGRDQPQHF
TRBD1	-	TRBV6-5	TRBJ2-7	15	TGTGCCAGCAGTTACCAGGGACAGGGGTCCTACGAGCAGTACTTC	CASSYQGQGSYEQYF
-	-	TRBV5-6	TRBJ1-5	16	TGTGCCAGCAGCTGGGCCCTTTTGACACACAATCAGCCCCAGCATTTT	CASSWALLTHNQPQHF
TRBD2	-	TRBV10-3	TRBJ2-1	16	TGTGCCATCAGTGAGCCGCTTACGGGGGGAAACAATGAGCAGTTCTTC	CAISEPLTGGNNEQFF
-	-	TRBV5-1	TRBJ2-7	14	TGCGCCAGCAGCCCGGACAGTACTACCTACGAGCAGTACTTC	CASSPDSTTYEQYF
TRBD1	-	TRBV6-1	TRBJ2-1	14	TGTGCCAGCAGCCTTGGGACAGGGCCCAATGAGCAGTTCTTC	CASSLGTGPNEQFF
TRBD1	-	TRBV7-9	TRBJ1-4	16	TGTGCCAGCAGCTTAACCCGACAGGGAAGGGATGAAAAACTGTTTTTT	CASSLTRQGRDEKLFF
TRBD1	-	TRBV11-2	TRBJ1-2	15	TGTGCCAGCAGCTCCCTCAGGGACAGGTCTATGTTCTACACCTTC	CASSSLRDRSMFYTF
-	-	TRBV9	TRBJ2-1	12	TGTGCCAGCAGCGCAGGGGAGGGTGAGCAGTTCTTC	CASSAGEGEQFF
TRBD1	few	TRBV9	TRBJ1-2	13	TGTGCCAGCAGCCCGGACAGGGAGGATGGCTACACCTTC	CASSPDREDGYTF